This note documents a single TCR beta chain sequence. The entry originates in a study of cytomegalovirus exposure and HLA in healthy donors. Primers included in the PCR were 60 Vbeta and 13 Jbeta primers. The table came from immunoSEQ multiplex PCR; TCRdb's copy has only in-frame clones and leaves some out. The repertoire holds about 120,000 clones, with roughly 87% as singletons. This CDR3 is built from 16 residues. V lost 5 bases, J lost 0 bases, and 3 bases stayed unmatched. Germline CDR1 SGHTA, CDR2 FQGNSA. This sequence was found in a woman between 18 and 29 years old in good health and CMV-seronegative. The material sequenced was PBMCs. V is TRBV7-2 and J is TRBJ2-3; 12 nucleotides match TRBD2. The CDR3 region is CASSPGTSGSTDTQYF. The CDR3 DNA follows: TGTGCCAGCAGCCCCGGGACTAGCGGGAGCACAGATACGCAGTATTTT.